Each of the 30 T cell receptor beta chains below was sequenced from the same sample in a study of response to subunit inactivated influenza vaccine. TCRdb redid the calling of the RT-PCR reads with MiXCR, one entry per CDR3 protein. The sample has around 470,000 distinct CDR3 sequences, approximately 6.9% seen once. The specimen comprised PBMCs from blood, sampled less than 25 months after vaccination. These receptors were taken from a man between 50 and 69 years old who received an inactivated influenza vaccine.

This clonotype was seen only a few times. This chain connects TRBV12-3 or TRBV12-4 to TRBJ1-1, with a possible D match to TRBD1 (6 bases). The CDR3 totals 14 residues. V gave up 5 bases and J gave up 1 base, with 11 bases separating them. The CDR3 DNA is TGTGCCAGCAGTCTGGACAGAAAGAACACTGAAGCTTTCTTT. Protein: CASSLDRKNTEAFF.

Ten or more counts support this clonotype. The chain combines TRBV28 with TRBJ1-3; D is possibly TRBD1 (5 bases). The V gene lost 5 bases and the J gene lost 5 bases, with 16 bases spanning the gap. Per germline, CDR1 MDHEN and CDR2 SYDVKM. This CDR3 spans 15 amino acids. The CDR3 sequence: CASSPLGAQRNTIYF. As DNA, the CDR3 is TGTGCCAGCAGTCCCCTAGGGGCCCAGAGAAACACCATATATTTT.

This clonotype has a handful of counts. The gene calls are TRBV24-1 and TRBJ2-1; 10 positions match TRBD2. The CDR3 length is 14 residues. Losses at the gene ends were 8 bases for V and 9 bases for J; bases not matched to a gene: 9. From germline, CDR1 is KGHDR and CDR2 SFDVKD. The CDR3 spells CATTEAGGLSEQFF. CDR3 coding DNA: TGTGCCACCACTGAAGCGGGGGGGCTGAGTGAGCAGTTCTTC.

CDR3 region: CASSLDGGKRTDTQYF. CDR3 sequence (DNA): TGCGCCAGCAGCTTGGACGGGGGGAAGAGAACAGATACGCAGTATTTT. V gene TRBV5-1 combines with J gene TRBJ2-3; 7 positions agree with TRBD2. From germline, CDR1 is SGHRS and CDR2 YFSETQ. The length of the CDR3 is 16 residues. Losses at the gene ends were 0 bases for V and 3 bases for J; bases not matched to a gene: 7.

This clonotype was counted a few times. The chain is built from TRBV4-3 and TRBJ1-5; D is possibly TRBD1 (5 bases). Germline lookup yields CDR1 LGHNA and CDR2 YSLEER. CDR3 size: 15 residues. Trimming removed 0 bases from V and 5 bases from J, with 11 bases in between. DNA for the CDR3: TGCGCCAGCAGCCAAGATCGAATGGGGGATCAGCCCCAGCATTTT. It translates to CASSQDRMGDQPQHF.

Ten or more counts support this clonotype. V and J are TRBV7-2 and TRBJ1-3; D remains ambiguous. The CDR3 has 16 amino acids. Trimming cost V 1 base and J 2 bases, with 12 bases left between them. Germline values: CDR1 SGHTA, CDR2 FQGNSA. The CDR3 region has the DNA TGTGCCAGCAGCTTAGTTGGCTCTTTGGCTGGAAACACCATATATTTT. Translation: CASSLVGSLAGNTIYF.

This clonotype has at least ten counts. The V call is TRBV24-1, the J call TRBJ1-5, with a weak D call TRBD1 (5 bases). Germline V gene data show CDR1 as KGHDR and CDR2 as SFDVKD. The CDR3 runs 15 residues. V shed 4 bases and J shed 2 bases, with 11 bases lying between them. The CDR3: CATSEGVYGNQPQHF. DNA for the CDR3: TGTGCCACCAGTGAAGGGGTATATGGCAATCAGCCCCAGCATTTT.

This clonotype was seen a handful of times. CDR3 DNA: TGTGCCAGCAGCGTAGAGGTGGACGGAGGTCTAGTGAACACTGAAGCTTTCTTT. This sequence encodes CASSVEVDGGLVNTEAFF. This chain joins TRBV9 and TRBJ1-1, with unresolved D. This CDR3 contains 18 residues. V was cut by 0 bases and J by 0 bases, with 18 bases left in between. Germline loops: CDR1 SGDLS, CDR2 YYNGEE.

This chain joins TRBV2 and TRBJ2-7; 11 bases align to TRBD2. The CDR3 length is 15 residues. V was clipped by 2 bases and J by 4 bases; unmatched bases: 4. CDR1 SNHLY and CDR2 FYNNEI come from the germline V gene. CDR3 DNA sequence: TGTGCCAGCAGTGAAAGGGGACTAGCGGTTTACGAGCAGTACTTC. Amino acids: CASSERGLAVYEQYF.

This clonotype occurred a few times. This chain uses TRBV5-1 with TRBJ2-2; 10 bases match TRBD1. V was pared by 4 bases and J by 8 bases, with 8 bases of the junction left unmatched. Germline CDR1 SGHRS, CDR2 YFSETQ. The CDR3 runs 15 residues. The CDR3 protein is CASSRTGQGLGELFF. As DNA, the CDR3 is TGCGCCAGCAGCAGAACGGGACAGGGGTTAGGGGAGCTGTTTTTT. The full variable domain, with the rest looked up from reference TRBV5-1 and TRBJ2-2, is KAGVTQTPRYLIKTRGQQVTLSCSPISGHRSVSWYQQTPGQGLQFLFEYFSETQRNKGNFPGRFSGRQFSNSRSEMNVSTLELGDSALYLCASSRTGQGLGELFFGEGSRLTVL.

This clonotype was found a few times. The chain has TRBV5-1 and TRBJ2-5, with TRBD1 matching 8 bases. Germline trimming cut 6 bases from V and 4 bases from J; bases unmatched to any gene: 5. Germline values: CDR1 SGHRS, CDR2 YFSETQ. This CDR3 is 13 amino acids long. The CDR3 is CASTGGLGETQYF. The DNA for the CDR3 is TGCGCCAGCACAGGGGGCTTAGGAGAGACCCAGTACTTC.

This clonotype was counted a few times. The gene calls are TRBV28 and TRBJ2-1, with 9 bases lining up with TRBD2. This CDR3 spans 15 amino acids. Germline V lookup: CDR1 MDHEN, CDR2 SYDVKM. V gave up 7 bases and J gave up 8 bases; unmatched junction bases: 12. The CDR3 protein is CASTEPGLAGDEQFF. The DNA of the CDR3 is TGTGCCAGCACCGAACCGGGACTAGCAGGGGATGAGCAGTTCTTC.

The genes are TRBV20-1 and TRBJ2-1, with 12 bases lining up with TRBD2. V was pared by 6 bases and J by 9 bases, with 6 bases of the junction left unmatched. Germline CDR1 DFQATT, CDR2 SNEGSKA (reference sequence). The CDR3 consists of 13 residues. The CDR3 here is CSAATSGGREQFF. The CDR3 DNA sequence: TGCAGTGCCGCGACTAGCGGGGGCCGTGAGCAGTTCTTC.

This chain joins TRBV2 and TRBJ2-2; the D is unclear. The CDR3 totals 15 residues. CDR1 and CDR2 (germline): SNHLY, FYNNEI. The V and J ends lost 7 bases and 3 bases respectively, with 15 bases between them. In DNA form, the CDR3 reads TGTGCCAGCACCAACGGCCGGGCGGACACCGGGGAGCTGTTTTTT. Amino acids: CASTNGRADTGELFF.

This clonotype was detected a few times. The chain recombines TRBV12-3 or TRBV12-4 with TRBJ2-1, with TRBD1 identical over 7 bases. V lost 1 base to trimming and J lost 10 bases; unmatched junction nucleotides: 4. The CDR3 consists of 13 residues. CDR3 in amino acids: CASSLGQGAEQFF. The CDR3 DNA follows: TGTGCCAGCAGTTTAGGACAGGGCGCCGAGCAGTTCTTC.

The chain joins TRBV18 to TRBJ2-5, with D possibly matching TRBD2 (6 bases). CDR3 size: 14 residues. Germline V gives CDR1 KGHSH, CDR2 LQKENI. Trimming left V 1 base short and J 5 bases short, with 11 bases between. CDR3 DNA: TGTGCCAGCTCACCACAATCGGGGAGGGAGACCCAGTACTTC. This sequence encodes CASSPQSGRETQYF.

This clonotype was picked up many times. The V call is TRBV12-3 or TRBV12-4, the J call TRBJ1-5; D is ambiguous. The ends were cut back, 6 bases at V and 4 bases at J, with 10 bases in the middle. The CDR3 is 13 residues long. The CDR3 loop reads CASRGGGNQPQHF. The CDR3 DNA sequence: TGTGCCAGCAGGGGAGGTGGGAATCAGCCCCAGCATTTT.

This clonotype was picked up many times. V gene TRBV20-1 combines with J gene TRBJ2-3; the D gene is possibly TRBD2 (6 bases). V was clipped by 4 bases and J by 1 base, with 12 bases between them. The CDR3 spans 14 residues. Germline V lookup: CDR1 DFQATT, CDR2 SNEGSKA (reference sequence). The CDR3 DNA follows: TGCAGTGCTATGCGCGGGGCGGGCACAGATACGCAGTATTTT. This encodes CSAMRGAGTDTQYF.

V and J are TRBV12-3 or TRBV12-4 and TRBJ1-2, with 9 bases that match TRBD1. Trimming removed 4 bases from V and 4 bases from J; junction bases left unmatched: 7. This CDR3 is 15 amino acids long. CDR3 in DNA: TGTGCCAGCAGTTCCCCCGGACAGGGGATCTATGGCTACACCTTC. Protein: CASSSPGQGIYGYTF.

Many counts were recorded for this clonotype. The rearrangement joins TRBV25-1 to TRBJ1-1; 10 bases line up with TRBD1. The CDR3 is 15 residues long. Losses at the gene ends were 8 bases for V and 4 bases for J; bases not matched to a gene: 10. The germline V gene encodes CDR1 MGHDK and CDR2 SYGVNS. The CDR3 sequence is CASSRQGAGGTEAFF. DNA for the CDR3: TGTGCCAGCTCCAGACAGGGGGCTGGGGGCACTGAAGCTTTCTTT. The complete variable domain, with remaining parts taken from reference TRBV25-1 and TRBJ1-1, reads EADIYQTPRYLVIGTGKKITLECSQTMGHDKMYWYQQDPGMELHLIHYSYGVNSTEKGDLSSESTVSRIRTEHFPLTLESARPSHTSQYLCASSRQGAGGTEAFFGQGTRLTVV.

This chain joins TRBV6-1 and TRBJ1-5; 9 bases are shared with TRBD1. V lost 3 bases to trimming and J lost 4 bases; unmatched junction nucleotides: 1. Germline V gene lookup returns CDR1 MNHNS and CDR2 SASEGT. The CDR3 is 14 residues long. In DNA, the CDR3 is TGTGCCAGCAGTGACGGACAGGGGAATCAGCCCCAGCATTTT. Its translation is CASSDGQGNQPQHF.

The chain recombines TRBV20-1 with TRBJ2-1; the match to TRBD2 covers 8 bases. J gave up 8 bases and V 0 bases, and 9 bases lay outside the gene matches. Germline CDR1 reads DFQATT; CDR2 reads SNEGSKA (reference sequence). The CDR3 runs to 15 residues. The CDR3: CSARDRGRNHHEQFF. The CDR3, as DNA: TGCAGTGCTAGAGATCGCGGGAGGAACCATCATGAGCAGTTCTTC.

This clonotype appeared a few times. The chain employs TRBV29-1 and TRBJ1-2, with D perhaps matching TRBD1 (5 bases). CDR1 and CDR2 from the germline V gene are SQVTM and ANQGSEA. Trimming stripped 6 bases from V and 4 bases from J, with 9 bases between. The CDR3 has 11 amino acids. The CDR3 region is CSVGTTYGYTF. The CDR3 DNA reads as TGCAGCGTCGGGACGACCTATGGCTACACCTTC.

This chain joins TRBV19 and TRBJ2-5; 7 nucleotides agree with TRBD1. Germline V gene sequence: CDR1 LNHDA, CDR2 SQIVND (reference sequence). This CDR3 has 16 amino acids. Trimming took 5 bases from V and 4 from J; bases not matched to a gene: 13. The CDR3 nucleotides read TGTGCCAGTAGTTCCACCCTCGAGAGGGGGCGAGAGACCCAGTACTTC. It yields the protein CASSSTLERGRETQYF.

In this sample, this clonotype turned up many times. The V gene is TRBV12-3 or TRBV12-4, the J gene TRBJ1-5; D gene unclear. This CDR3 is 14 amino acids long. V lost 2 bases and J lost 4, with 9 bases in between. The DNA of the CDR3 is TGTGCCAGCAGTTTAATGGGAGGGAATCAGCCCCAGCATTTT. As protein: CASSLMGGNQPQHF.

This clonotype was seen ten or more times. The CDR3 protein is CASSLAPSGRTYEQYF. In nucleotides, the CDR3 is TGTGCCAGCAGCTTGGCCCCTAGCGGGAGGACGTACGAGCAGTACTTC. This chain joins TRBV5-5 and TRBJ2-7; 11 bases map to TRBD2. This CDR3 is built from 16 residues. The germline CDR1 and CDR2 sequences are SGHKS and YYEKEE (reference sequence). Trimming took 0 bases from V and 4 from J; bases not matched to a gene: 6.

The chain carries TRBV27 and TRBJ2-1, with D possibly being TRBD1 (5 bases). Germline CDR1 is MNHEY and CDR2 is SMNVEV (reference sequence). The CDR3 runs 14 residues. Trimming stripped 6 bases from V and 4 bases from J, with 13 bases between. DNA of the CDR3: TGTGCCAGCAGGGGAAGGGGTGGGTACAATGAGCAGTTCTTC. Its protein product is CASRGRGGYNEQFF.

The chain carries TRBV4-3 and TRBJ1-1; D uncertain. The CDR3 length is 16 residues. CDR1 is LGHNA and CDR2 is YSLEER in the germline V gene. Between the trimmed V and J ends, which lost 0 bases and 0 bases, there was a span of 11 bases. As DNA, the CDR3 is TGCGCCAGCAGCCAAGAATCCACCTATTTGAACACTGAAGCTTTCTTT. It yields the protein CASSQESTYLNTEAFF.

The rearrangement uses TRBV11-2 and TRBJ2-7; TRBD2 matches 8 bases. Germline V lookup: CDR1 SGHAT, CDR2 FQNNGV. V dropped 0 bases and J dropped 4; count of bases not matched to a gene: 5. The CDR3 runs to 15 residues. CDR3 nucleotide sequence: TGTGCCAGCAGCTTAGAACTAGCGGAAATATACGAGCAGTACTTC. It translates to CASSLELAEIYEQYF.

The chain has TRBV20-1 and TRBJ2-7, with 8 bases fitting TRBD1. This CDR3 has 13 amino acids. The V gene end was trimmed by 5 bases and the J gene end by 2 bases; junction bases not matched to a gene: 5. CDR1 and CDR2 (germline): DFQATT, SNEGSKA (reference sequence). The CDR3 region has the DNA TGCAGTGCTTATCGGACAGGGCCCTACGAGCAGTACTTC. As protein: CSAYRTGPYEQYF.